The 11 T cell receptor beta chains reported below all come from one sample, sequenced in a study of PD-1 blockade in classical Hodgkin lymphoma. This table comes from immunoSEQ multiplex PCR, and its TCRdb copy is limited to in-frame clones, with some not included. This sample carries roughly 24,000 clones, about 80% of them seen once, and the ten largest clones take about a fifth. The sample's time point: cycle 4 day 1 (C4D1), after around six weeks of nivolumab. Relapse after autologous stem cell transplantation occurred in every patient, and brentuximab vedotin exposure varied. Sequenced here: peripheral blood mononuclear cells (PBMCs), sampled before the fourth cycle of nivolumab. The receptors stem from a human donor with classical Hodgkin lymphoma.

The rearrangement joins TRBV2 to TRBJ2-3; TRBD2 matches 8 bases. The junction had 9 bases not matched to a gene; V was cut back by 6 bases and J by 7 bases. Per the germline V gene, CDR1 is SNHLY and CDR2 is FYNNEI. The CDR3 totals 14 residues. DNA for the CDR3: TGTGCCAGCAGCGGAACTAGCGGAAGCTATACGCAGTATTTT. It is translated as CASSGTSGSYTQYF.

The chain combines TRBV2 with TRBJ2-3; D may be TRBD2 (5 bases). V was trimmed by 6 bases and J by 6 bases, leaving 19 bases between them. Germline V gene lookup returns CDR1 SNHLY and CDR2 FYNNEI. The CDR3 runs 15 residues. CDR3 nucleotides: TGTGCCAGCAGCTACGGCGGCGGAGGTGGGGATACGCAGTATTTT. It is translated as CASSYGGGGGDTQYF.

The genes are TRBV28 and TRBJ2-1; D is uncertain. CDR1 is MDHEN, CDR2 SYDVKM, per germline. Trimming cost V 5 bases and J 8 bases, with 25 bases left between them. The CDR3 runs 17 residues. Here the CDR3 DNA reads TGTGCCAGCAGTCTGTCAGATAGTCTAGGTATAATCGATGAGCAGTTCTTC. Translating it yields CASSLSDSLGIIDEQFF.

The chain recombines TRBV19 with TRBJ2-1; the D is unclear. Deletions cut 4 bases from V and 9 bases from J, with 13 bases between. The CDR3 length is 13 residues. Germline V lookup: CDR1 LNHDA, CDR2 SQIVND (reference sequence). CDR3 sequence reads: CASSTPPTGEQFF. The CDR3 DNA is TGTGCCAGTAGTACCCCCCCGACGGGTGAGCAGTTCTTC.

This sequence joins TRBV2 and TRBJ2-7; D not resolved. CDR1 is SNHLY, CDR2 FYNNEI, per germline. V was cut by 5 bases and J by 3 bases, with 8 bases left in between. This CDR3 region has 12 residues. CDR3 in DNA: TGTGCCAGCAGTCTGGCAAACTACGAGCAGTACTTC. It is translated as CASSLANYEQYF.

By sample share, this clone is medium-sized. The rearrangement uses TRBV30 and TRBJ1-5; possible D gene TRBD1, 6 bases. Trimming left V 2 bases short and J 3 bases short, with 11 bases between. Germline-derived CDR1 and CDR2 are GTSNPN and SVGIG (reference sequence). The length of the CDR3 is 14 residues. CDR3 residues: CAWSPGESNQPQHF. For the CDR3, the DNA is TGTGCCTGGAGTCCAGGGGAATCCAATCAGCCCCAGCATTTT. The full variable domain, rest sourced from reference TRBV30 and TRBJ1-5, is SQTIHQWPATLVQPVGSPLSLECTVEGTSNPNLYWYRQAAGRGLQLLFYSVGIGQISSEVPQNLSASRPQDRQFILSSKKLLLSDSGFYLCAWSPGESNQPQHFGDGTRLSIL.

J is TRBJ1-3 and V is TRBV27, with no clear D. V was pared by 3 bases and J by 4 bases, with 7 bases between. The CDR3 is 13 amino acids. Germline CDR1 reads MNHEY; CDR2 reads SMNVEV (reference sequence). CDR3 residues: CASSLSSGNTIYF. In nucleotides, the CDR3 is TGTGCCAGCAGTTTGAGTTCCGGAAACACCATATATTTT.

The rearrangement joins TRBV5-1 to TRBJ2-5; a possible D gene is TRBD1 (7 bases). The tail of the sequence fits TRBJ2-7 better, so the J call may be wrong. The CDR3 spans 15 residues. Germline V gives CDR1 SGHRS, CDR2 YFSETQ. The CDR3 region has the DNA TGCGCCAGCAGGCGGGACAGCGTCTTAACATACGAGCAGTACTTC. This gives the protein CASRRDSVLTYEQYF.

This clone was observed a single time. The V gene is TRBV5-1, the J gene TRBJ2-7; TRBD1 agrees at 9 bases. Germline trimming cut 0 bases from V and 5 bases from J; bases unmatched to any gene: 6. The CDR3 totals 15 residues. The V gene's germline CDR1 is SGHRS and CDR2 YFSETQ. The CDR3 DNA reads TGCGCCAGCAGCTTGGATGGGACAGGGTTGAACGAGCAGTACTTC. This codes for CASSLDGTGLNEQYF.

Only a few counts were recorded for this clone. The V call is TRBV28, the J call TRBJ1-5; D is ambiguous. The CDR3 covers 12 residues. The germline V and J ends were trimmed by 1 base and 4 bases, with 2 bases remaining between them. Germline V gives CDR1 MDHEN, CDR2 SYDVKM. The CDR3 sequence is CASSLLNQPQHF. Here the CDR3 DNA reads TGTGCCAGCAGTTTATTAAATCAGCCCCAGCATTTT.

Here the CDR3 reads CAWRKRQGIAEAFF. In nucleotides, the CDR3 is TGTGCCTGGAGGAAACGACAGGGGATAGCTGAAGCTTTCTTT. This chain uses TRBV30 with TRBJ1-1; 8 bases fit TRBD1. CDR3 length equals 14 residues. The germline V gene encodes CDR1 GTSNPN and CDR2 SVGIG (reference sequence). V dropped 3 bases and J dropped 6; count of bases not matched to a gene: 9.